The text below deals with one TCR beta chain. Its antigen is still unknown. TCRdb's table, derived via immunoSEQ multiplex PCR, lists solely in-frame clones and lacks some. This table has millions of clones, over 90% appearing once. This sample is drawn from a study of shared clonotypes between healthy human individuals. The study, taken as a whole, reports: With few donors, the genetic and exposure-history diversity represented was limited. Shared clonotypes across all four donors exceeded non-shared ones in generation probability.

V lost 3 bases and J 3 bases, leaving 6 bases between the germline ends. Germline CDR1 and CDR2: SNHLY and FYNNEI. The CDR3 is made up of 14 amino acids. Investigators divided CD4+ cells into CD45RA+ naive and CD45RA-negative memory subsets. The V call is TRBV2, the J call TRBJ1-6, with a tentative D call TRBD1 (5 bases). Sequencing was performed on naive CD4+ T cells from PBMCs. Subset: CD45RA+ positively selected. The receptor's source is a man aged 18 to 30 in good health. Some clones in this sample may be carry-over from other donors' samples. DNA of the CDR3: TGTGCCAGCAGTGACACAGGCTATAATTCACCCCTCCACTTT. This translates into CASSDTGYNSPLHF.